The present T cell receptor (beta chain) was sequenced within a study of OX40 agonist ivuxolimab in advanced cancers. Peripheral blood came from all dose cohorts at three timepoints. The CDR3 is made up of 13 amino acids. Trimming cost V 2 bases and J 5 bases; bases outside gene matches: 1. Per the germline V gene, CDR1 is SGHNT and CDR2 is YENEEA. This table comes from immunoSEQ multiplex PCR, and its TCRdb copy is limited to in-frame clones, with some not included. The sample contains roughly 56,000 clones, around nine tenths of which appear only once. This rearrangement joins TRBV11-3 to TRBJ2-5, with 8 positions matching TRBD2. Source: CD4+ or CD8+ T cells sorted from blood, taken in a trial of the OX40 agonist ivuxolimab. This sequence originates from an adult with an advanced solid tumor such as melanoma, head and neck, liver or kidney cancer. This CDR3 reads CASSLPSGETQYF. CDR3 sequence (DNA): TGTGCCAGCAGCTTACCTAGCGGGGAGACCCAGTACTTC.